The rows below give T cell receptor beta chains drawn from one sample of a study of identical twins. TCRdb used MiXCR to reprocess the 5' RACE reads, holding one entry per CDR3 protein. In the table there are nearly 650,000 distinct CDR3 sequences, just over 7% of which are singletons. These records were also assigned to another study, of yellow fever vaccine responses in identical twins.

The sample was PBMCs. All receptors come from a woman aged 18-29 years in good health. CDR3s include the opening cysteine and the closing phenylalanine or tryptophan. Clone size is not always given. Where it is, it says once, few, many or a class for expanded clones.

NA TRBV6-1 CASHPRQRETQYF
few TRBV12-3/TRBV12-4 CASKPGQGYEQYF
many TRBV5-1 CASSSKGARSYEQYF
NA TRBV20-1 CSAREARMSGRGTGELFF
NA TRBV5-1 CASSSWIGELFF
NA TRBV6-2/TRBV6-3 CASSRGGRYEQYF
many TRBV9 CASSAPGTQTNEQFF
few TRBV3-1 CASSQGTGGSGFF
NA TRBV20-1 CSASAGTSGAYNEQFF
few TRBV7-8 CASSPRAVVDTQYF
many TRBV28 CASSRRDRLSSYEQYF
NA TRBV9 CASSTATDRGGEKLFF
many TRBV29-1 CSVDRGLLQDPRETQYF
many TRBV12-3/TRBV12-4 CASSFVDSGSYEQYF
few TRBV5-1 CASSGRDQETQYF
NA TRBV11-2 CASSSDGWANVLTF
NA TRBV7-6 CASSQGADTEAFF
few TRBV27 CASSSAPSGTDTQYF
many TRBV10-3 CAISEGVRNTEAFF
NA TRBV7-6 CASSKAGGGSYNEQFF
NA TRBV7-8 CASSPGGGGVDTQYF
few TRBV29-1 CSVSGLYNEQFF
once TRBV3-1 CTCCLPRTSANTGELFF
few TRBV13 CASSFQGARVTDTQYF
NA TRBV29-1 CSVELTSGDNEQFF
NA TRBV18 CASSPPVKYNEQFF
NA TRBV15 CATSGYTF
few TRBV18 CASSPPIHQETQYF
few TRBV24-1 CATSDYGTTTDTQYF
few TRBV5-1 CASSKSGRPSGELFF
NA TRBV2 CASSEARMGVTQYF
NA TRBV6-5 CASSYEGLAGTFNEQFF
few TRBV5-1 CASSPTRQGRETQYF
NA TRBV7-8 CASSWGQGSKNIQYF
many TRBV5-1 CASSPTSGAGNEQFF
NA TRBV7-6 CASSLARTGAGANVLTF
many TRBV5-8 CASSLVGQNNPRQYF
NA TRBV28 CASSWGQLDQETQYF
many TRBV5-1 CASSLANVPDGAFF
NA TRBV6-1 CASSQHLVAGTYEQYF
many TRBV9 CASSGGLAGGSEQFF
few TRBV7-9 CATEQESNYGYTF
NA TRBV29-1 CSVGDRVGSPLHF
many TRBV2 CASSIRGQETQYF
few TRBV7-8 CASSLLSLAGGLSTDTQYF
many TRBV29-1 CSVEGEISGGTYNEQFF
few TRBV28 CASILAGGYEQYF
many TRBV4-1 CASRAGTTGELFF
NA TRBV29-1 CSVASGSGELFF